These 3 T cell receptor beta chains share one sample of origin, sequenced in a study of persistence of HIV-infected CD4 T cells. The libraries were made with immunoSEQ version 4 in survey mode. Clones were sequenced by immunoSEQ multiplex PCR, and TCRdb holds only the in-frame ones, with some missing. The data show about 36,000 clones, with approximately 78% seen just once and around 1% held by the top ten. Overlapping HIV-1 Gag 15-mer peptides at 0.8 to 1 ug per peptide per mL were used. Memory cells lacking CD40L and CD69 with high CD45RO were sorted. The antigens of these receptors remain unknown. This specimen consisted of cultured CD4+ T cells from PBMCs, obtained from a patient who received antiretroviral therapy. All receptors derive from an adult with HIV. The donor label of this sample is uncertain.

V gene TRBV5-4 combines with J gene TRBJ1-2; 8 nucleotides match TRBD1. The trim removed 9 bases at V and 7 bases at J, leaving 11 bases unmatched. Per germline, CDR1 SGHNT and CDR2 YYREEE (reference sequence). CDR3 length: 13 residues. CDR3 residues: CATRTGTFRGYTF. The CDR3 DNA follows: TGTGCCACCCGGACAGGGACTTTCCGTGGCTACACCTTC.

The chain uses TRBV28 and TRBJ1-1, with D uncertain. The V gene's germline CDR1 is MDHEN and CDR2 SYDVKM. The CDR3 is made up of 13 amino acids. Trimming took off 6 bases at V and 4 bases at J, with 12 bases between the two ends. The CDR3 is CASSQPWRTEAFF. The CDR3 bases are TGTGCCAGCAGCCAGCCTTGGCGCACTGAAGCTTTCTTT.

In this sample, this clone turned up once. J is TRBJ2-5 and V is TRBV9, with 9 bases aligning to TRBD2. Germline V CDR1 and CDR2: SGDLS, YYNGEE. The CDR3 has 17 residues. Trimming removed 4 bases from V and 5 bases from J; junction bases left unmatched: 15. The CDR3 DNA follows: TGTGCCAGCAGCCCCCGGGGGTCAGGACTAGCGTTGGAGACCCAGTACTTC. This encodes CASSPRGSGLALETQYF. Complete variable domain (other parts from reference TRBV9 and TRBJ2-5): DSGVTQTPKHLITATGQRVTLRCSPRSGDLSVYWYQQSLDQGLQFLIQYYNGEERAKGNILERFSAQQFPDLHSELNLSSLELGDSALYFCASSPRGSGLALETQYFGPGTRLLVL.